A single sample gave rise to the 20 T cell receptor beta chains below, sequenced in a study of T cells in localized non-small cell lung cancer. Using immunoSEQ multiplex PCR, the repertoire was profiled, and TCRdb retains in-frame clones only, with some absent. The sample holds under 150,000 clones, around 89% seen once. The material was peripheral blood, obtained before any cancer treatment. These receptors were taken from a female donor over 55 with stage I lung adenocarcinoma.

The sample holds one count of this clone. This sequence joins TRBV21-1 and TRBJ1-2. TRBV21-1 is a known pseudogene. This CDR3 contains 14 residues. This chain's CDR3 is CASSKGRGLDGYTF. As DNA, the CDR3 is TGTGCCAGCAGCAAAGGTCGGGGGCTGGATGGCTACACCTTC.

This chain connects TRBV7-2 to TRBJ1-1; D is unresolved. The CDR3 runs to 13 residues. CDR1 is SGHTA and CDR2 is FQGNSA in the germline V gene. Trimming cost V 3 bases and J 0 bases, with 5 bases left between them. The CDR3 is CASSFRMNTEAFF. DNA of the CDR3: TGTGCCAGCAGCTTTAGGATGAACACTGAAGCTTTCTTT. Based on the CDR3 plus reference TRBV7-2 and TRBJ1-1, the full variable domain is GAGVSQSPSNKVTEKGKDVELRCDPISGHTALYWYRQSLGQGLEFLIYFQGNSAPDKSGLPSDRFSAERTGGSVSTLTIQRTQQEDSAVYLCASSFRMNTEAFFGQGTRLTVV.

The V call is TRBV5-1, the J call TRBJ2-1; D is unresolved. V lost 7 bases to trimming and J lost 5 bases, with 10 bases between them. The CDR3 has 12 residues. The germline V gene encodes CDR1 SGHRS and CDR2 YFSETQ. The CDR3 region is CASDNGHNEQFF. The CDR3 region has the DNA TGCGCCAGCGACAATGGTCACAATGAGCAGTTCTTC.

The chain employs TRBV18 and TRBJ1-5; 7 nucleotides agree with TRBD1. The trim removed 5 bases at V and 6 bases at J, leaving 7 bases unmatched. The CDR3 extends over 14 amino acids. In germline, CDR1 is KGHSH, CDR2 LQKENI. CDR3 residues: CASSVDRDSQPQHF. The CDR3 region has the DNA TGTGCCAGCTCAGTCGACAGGGACAGTCAGCCCCAGCATTTT. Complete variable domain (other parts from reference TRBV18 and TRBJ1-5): NAGVMQNPRHLVRRRGQEARLRCSPMKGHSHVYWYRQLPEEGLKFMVYLQKENIIDESGMPKERFSAEFPKEGPSILRIQQVVRGDSAAYFCASSVDRDSQPQHFGDGTRLSIL.

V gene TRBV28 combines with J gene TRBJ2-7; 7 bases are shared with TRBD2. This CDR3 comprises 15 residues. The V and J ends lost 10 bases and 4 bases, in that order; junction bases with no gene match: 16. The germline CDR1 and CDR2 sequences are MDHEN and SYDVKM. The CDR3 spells CAMSGRAGSYYEQYF. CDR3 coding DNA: TGTGCCATGTCGGGGCGAGCGGGATCATATTACGAGCAGTACTTC.

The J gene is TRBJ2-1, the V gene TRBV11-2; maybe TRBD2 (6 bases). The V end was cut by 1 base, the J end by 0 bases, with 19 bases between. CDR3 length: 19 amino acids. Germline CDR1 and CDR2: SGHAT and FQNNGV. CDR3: CASSLVWDSSLSSYNEQFF. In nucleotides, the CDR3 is TGTGCCAGCAGCTTAGTATGGGACTCGTCCCTGAGCTCCTACAATGAGCAGTTCTTC.

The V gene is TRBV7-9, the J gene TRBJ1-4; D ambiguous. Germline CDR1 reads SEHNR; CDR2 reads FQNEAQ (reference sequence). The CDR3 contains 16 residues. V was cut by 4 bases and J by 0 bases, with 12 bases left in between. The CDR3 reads CASSWSPVATNEKLFF. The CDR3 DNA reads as TGTGCCAGCAGCTGGAGTCCCGTGGCAACTAATGAAAAACTGTTTTTT.

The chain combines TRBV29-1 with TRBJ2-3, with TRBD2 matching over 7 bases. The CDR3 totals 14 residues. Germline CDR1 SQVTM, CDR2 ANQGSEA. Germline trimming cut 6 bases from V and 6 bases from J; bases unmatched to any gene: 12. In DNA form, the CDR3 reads TGCAGCGTATTCGCGGGAGCTGTGCTGGATACGCAGTATTTT. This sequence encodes CSVFAGAVLDTQYF.

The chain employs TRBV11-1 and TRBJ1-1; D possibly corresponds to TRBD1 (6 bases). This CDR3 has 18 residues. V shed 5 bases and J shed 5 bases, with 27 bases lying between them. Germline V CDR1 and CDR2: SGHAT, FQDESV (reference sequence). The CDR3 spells CASSLLSGARGSQTEAFF. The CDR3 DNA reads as TGTGCCAGCAGCCTACTTAGTGGAGCTAGGGGGAGTCAAACTGAAGCTTTCTTT.

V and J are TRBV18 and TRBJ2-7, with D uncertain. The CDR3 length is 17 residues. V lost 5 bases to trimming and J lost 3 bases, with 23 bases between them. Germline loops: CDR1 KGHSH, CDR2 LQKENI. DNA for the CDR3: TGTGCCAGCTCATCTCCCTCCGATATAGGAGTTAGCTACGAGCAGTACTTC. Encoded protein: CASSSPSDIGVSYEQYF.

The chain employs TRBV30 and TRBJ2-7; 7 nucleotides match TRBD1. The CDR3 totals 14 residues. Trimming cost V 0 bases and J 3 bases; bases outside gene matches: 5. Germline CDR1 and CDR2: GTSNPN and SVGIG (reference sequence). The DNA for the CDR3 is TGTGCCTGGAGTGTCCGACAGGGATACTACGAGCAGTACTTC. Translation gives CAWSVRQGYYEQYF.

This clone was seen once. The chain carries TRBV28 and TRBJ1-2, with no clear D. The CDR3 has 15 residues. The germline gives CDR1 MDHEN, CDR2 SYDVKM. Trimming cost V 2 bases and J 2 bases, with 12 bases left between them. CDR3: CASSLVGSLNYGYTF. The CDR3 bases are TGTGCCAGCAGTTTAGTGGGTTCTCTAAACTATGGCTACACCTTC.

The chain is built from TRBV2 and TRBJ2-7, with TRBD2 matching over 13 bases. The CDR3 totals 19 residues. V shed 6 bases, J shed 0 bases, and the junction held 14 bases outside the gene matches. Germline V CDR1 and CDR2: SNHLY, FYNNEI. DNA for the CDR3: TGTGCCAGCAGATCACCGCAAGGACTAGCGGGAGCGAGCTCCTACGAGCAGTACTTC. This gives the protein CASRSPQGLAGASSYEQYF.

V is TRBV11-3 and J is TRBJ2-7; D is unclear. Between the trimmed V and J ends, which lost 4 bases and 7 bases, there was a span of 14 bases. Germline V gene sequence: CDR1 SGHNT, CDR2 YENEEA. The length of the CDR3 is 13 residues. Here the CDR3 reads CASSSTPLGEQYF. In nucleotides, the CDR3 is TGTGCCAGCAGCTCCACCCCCCTGGGGGAGCAGTACTTC.

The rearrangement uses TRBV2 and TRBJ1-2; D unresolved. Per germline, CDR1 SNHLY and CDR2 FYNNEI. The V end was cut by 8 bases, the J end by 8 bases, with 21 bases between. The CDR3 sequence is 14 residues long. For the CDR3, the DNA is TGTGCCAGCGGAACCGAATCGAGCAAAGGGGGCTACACCTTC. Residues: CASGTESSKGGYTF.

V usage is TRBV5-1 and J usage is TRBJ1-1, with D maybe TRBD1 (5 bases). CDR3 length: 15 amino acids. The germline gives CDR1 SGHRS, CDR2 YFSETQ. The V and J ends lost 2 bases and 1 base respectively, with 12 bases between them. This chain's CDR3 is CASSFYPGQNTEAFF. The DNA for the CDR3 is TGCGCCAGCAGCTTTTATCCGGGGCAGAACACTGAAGCTTTCTTT.

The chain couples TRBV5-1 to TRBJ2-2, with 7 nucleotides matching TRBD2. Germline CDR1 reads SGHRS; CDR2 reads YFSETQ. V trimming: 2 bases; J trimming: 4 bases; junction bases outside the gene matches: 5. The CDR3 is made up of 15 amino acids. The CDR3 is CASSFGGSGTGELFF. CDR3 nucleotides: TGCGCCAGCAGCTTTGGCGGGAGCGGCACCGGGGAGCTGTTTTTT.

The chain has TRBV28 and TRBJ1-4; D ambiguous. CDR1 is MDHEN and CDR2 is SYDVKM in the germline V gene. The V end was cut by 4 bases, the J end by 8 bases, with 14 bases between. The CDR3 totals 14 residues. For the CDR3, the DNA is TGTGCCAGCAGTTCTCCCGAATTTAGGGAAAAACTGTTTTTT. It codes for CASSSPEFREKLFF.

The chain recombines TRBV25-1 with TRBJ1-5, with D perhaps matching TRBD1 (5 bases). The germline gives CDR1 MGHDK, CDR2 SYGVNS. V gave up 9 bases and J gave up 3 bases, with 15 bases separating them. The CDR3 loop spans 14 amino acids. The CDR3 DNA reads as TGTGCCAGTAGGAAAGCGGGGGACAATCAGCCCCAGCATTTT. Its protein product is CASRKAGDNQPQHF.

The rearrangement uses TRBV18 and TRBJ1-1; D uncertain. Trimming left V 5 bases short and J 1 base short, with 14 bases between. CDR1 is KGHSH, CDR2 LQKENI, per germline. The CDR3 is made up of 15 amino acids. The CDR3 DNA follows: TGTGCCAGCTCATACCGGGGTAGCTGGAACACTGAAGCTTTCTTT. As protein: CASSYRGSWNTEAFF.